This TCR beta chain was captured by sequencing in a study of monozygotic twins with inflammatory bowel disease. Findings of the study overall: Immunosuppressive treatments differing between patients may have added repertoire variability.

Following a re-call of the 5' RACE reads, TCRdb has one entry per CDR3 protein and lacks DNA. The sample's table shows 200,000 to 250,000 distinct CDR3 sequences. This CDR3 is built from 12 residues. CDR1 DFQATT and CDR2 SNEGSKA come from the germline V gene (reference sequence). As concerns this clonotype: Its antigen remains unidentified.

The sequence came from a human donor with ulcerative colitis or Crohn's disease, or a healthy co-twin of an affected twin (not recorded which). The rearrangement links TRBV20-1 to TRBJ1-1. The source material was blood. CDR3 region: CSVPYGNTEAFF.